These 14 T cell receptor beta chains originate from one sample sequenced in a study of beta chain features in type 1 diabetes. Reverse transcription of all isolated RNA meant that expressed TCRB transcripts were sequenced. The data were produced by immunoSEQ multiplex PCR, yet TCRdb's version contains in-frame clones alone and is incomplete. The sample carries around 320,000 clones, around 15% recorded once. Specimen: central memory CD4+ T cells from blood. The receptors come from a man aged 30 to 39 in good health.

V gene TRBV7-2 combines with J gene TRBJ1-2; the D gene is possibly TRBD1 (5 bases). The V end was cut by 5 bases, the J end by 2 bases, with 15 bases between. The CDR3 length is 15 residues. Germline lookup yields CDR1 SGHTA and CDR2 FQGNSA. CDR3 DNA: TGTGCCAGCAGCCAGAAGACAGTGCTAAACTATGGCTACACCTTC. Encoded protein: CASSQKTVLNYGYTF.

Details on this clone: A junction end diverges from the germline sequence, so it may reflect a read error. The rearrangement links TRBV7-9 to TRBJ2-6; D is undetermined. The V gene's germline CDR1 is SEHNR and CDR2 FQNEAQ (reference sequence). The CDR3 covers 15 residues. CDR3 sequence (DNA): TGCGCCAGCAGCCAAGGTTTTACTGGGGCCAACGTCCTGACTTTC. Protein sequence: CASSQGFTGANVLTF.

This clone was observed a few times. The chain links TRBV6-6 to TRBJ2-2; TRBD1 agrees at 7 bases. This CDR3 region has 13 residues. The germline V gene encodes CDR1 MNHNY and CDR2 SVGAGI (reference sequence). Unmatched junction bases numbered 2, after V lost 6 bases and J lost 4 bases. The CDR3 here is CASSRQGTGELFF. The CDR3 nucleotides are TGTGCCAGCAGCAGACAGGGCACCGGGGAGCTGTTTTTT.

This clone was detected only a few times. The chain uses TRBV28 and TRBJ2-7; a possible D gene is TRBD2 (6 bases). The CDR3 consists of 13 residues. The ends were cut back, 6 bases at V and 2 bases at J, with 11 bases in the middle. CDR1 and CDR2 (germline): MDHEN, SYDVKM. The CDR3 here is CASRNGGTYEQYV. In nucleotides, the CDR3 is TGTGCCAGCAGGAACGGGGGTACCTACGAGCAGTACGTC.

The chain links TRBV19 to TRBJ1-2; D remains unclear. This CDR3 has 15 residues. With 10 bases removed from V and 3 bases from J, the gap between germline ends came to 21 bases. Per germline, CDR1 LNHDA and CDR2 SQIVND (reference sequence). This CDR3 reads CATPHHQHRYYGYTF. Written as DNA, the CDR3 is TGTGCCACTCCCCACCATCAGCACCGGTACTATGGCTACACCTTC.

This clone was seen a handful of times. The rearrangement links TRBV2 to TRBJ2-3; possible D gene TRBD1, 5 bases. The V and J ends lost 6 bases and 3 bases respectively, with 13 bases between them. Germline CDR1 and CDR2: SNHLY and FYNNEI. CDR3 size: 14 residues. This CDR3 reads CASSLERQTDTQYF. The CDR3 nucleotides are TGTGCCAGCAGCCTAGAGAGACAGACAGATACGCAGTATTTT.

The V and J genes are TRBV7-2 and TRBJ1-5, with D possibly being TRBD1 (5 bases). The V and J ends lost 2 bases and 8 bases respectively, with 16 bases between them. CDR3 length equals 15 residues. Germline assignment: CDR1 SGHTA and CDR2 FQGNSA. The CDR3 sequence: CASSLSLSGTEPQHF. The CDR3 bases are TGTGCCAGCAGCTTATCCCTTTCGGGGACTGAGCCCCAGCATTTT.

This chain connects TRBV7-2 to TRBJ1-1; 7 bases are a match to TRBD1. The V gene end was trimmed by 2 bases and the J gene end by 1 base; junction bases not matched to a gene: 7. CDR3 length: 16 residues. Germline CDR1 is SGHTA and CDR2 is FQGNSA. CDR3 DNA sequence: TGTGCCAGCAGCTTACCGGAGGGGGCCACGAACACTGAAGCTTTCTTT. It yields the protein CASSLPEGATNTEAFF.

The genes are TRBV7-8 and TRBJ2-3; TRBD2 agrees at 7 bases. V dropped 5 bases and J dropped 6; count of bases not matched to a gene: 11. CDR1 and CDR2 (germline): SGHVS, FQNEAQ. CDR3 length: 15 residues. CDR3 nucleotide sequence: TGTGCCAGCAGCCGCACTAGCGCGGAAATGGATACGCAGTATTTT. It codes for CASSRTSAEMDTQYF.

This clone was seen more than once but under ten times. This chain joins TRBV7-8 and TRBJ2-3; D may correspond to TRBD1 or TRBD2 (6 bases each). V lost 1 base and J 6 bases, leaving 14 bases between the germline ends. The CDR3 has 15 amino acids. In germline, CDR1 is SGHVS, CDR2 FQNEAQ. The CDR3 nucleotides read TGTGCCAGCAGCTTAGTCGGAGGGGGGTCCGATACGCAGTATTTT. Encoded protein: CASSLVGGGSDTQYF.

This clone has just a few counts. The J gene is TRBJ1-5, the V gene TRBV6-6, with 8 bases matching TRBD1. Germline V gives CDR1 MNHNY, CDR2 SVGAGI (reference sequence). The J segment lost 9 bases and the V segment lost 8 bases, leaving 9 bases of the junction unmatched. The CDR3 runs 13 residues. The CDR3 DNA follows: TGTGCCAGCTTCCGGGACAGGTCAATGCCCCAGCATTTT. Protein: CASFRDRSMPQHF.

This clone was detected many times. This rearrangement joins TRBV7-9 to TRBJ2-7; D is undetermined. Germline-derived CDR1 and CDR2 are SEHNR and FQNEAQ (reference sequence). The V and J ends lost 4 bases and 4 bases respectively, with 8 bases between them. The CDR3 extends over 12 amino acids. CDR3 in amino acids: CASSWEGYEQYV. CDR3 bases: TGTGCCAGCAGCTGGGAAGGGTACGAGCAGTACGTC.

This clone was seen a few times. This chain uses TRBV14 with TRBJ1-2, with 10 bases identical to TRBD1. CDR3 length: 14 residues. The V segment lost 3 bases and the J segment 5 bases; nucleotides outside the gene matches: 3. CDR1 and CDR2 from the germline V gene are SGHDN and FVKESK. The CDR3 is CASSHDRGRYGYTF. The CDR3 DNA reads TGTGCCAGCAGCCACGACAGGGGGCGATATGGCTACACCTTC.

The chain employs TRBV14 and TRBJ1-2; no clear D gene. The CDR3 covers 12 residues. Germline V gives CDR1 SGHDN, CDR2 FVKESK. V gave up 0 bases and J gave up 3 bases, with 2 bases separating them. DNA of the CDR3: TGTGCCAGCAGCCAAGACCACTATGGCTACACCTTC. The encoded protein is CASSQDHYGYTF.